The 10 T cell receptor beta chains below were found in one sample sequenced in a study of response to subunit inactivated influenza vaccine. TCRdb analysed the RT-PCR reads with MiXCR anew, one entry per CDR3 protein. The sample includes more than 400,000 distinct CDR3 sequences, approximately 7.8% of them seen just once. Sequenced here: PBMCs from blood, sampled around 25 months after vaccination. The receptors derive from a man between 50 and 69 years old who received an inactivated influenza vaccine.

This clonotype appeared a few times. The V call is TRBV4-1, the J call TRBJ2-5; D perhaps matches TRBD2 (5 bases). Germline CDR1 is MGHRA and CDR2 is YSYEKL. Trimming removed 0 bases from V and 5 bases from J, with 19 bases in between. This CDR3 is built from 17 residues. CDR3 amino acids: CASSQDYSRLAGETQYF. Here the CDR3 DNA reads TGCGCCAGCAGCCAAGATTACAGTCGGCTAGCTGGGGAGACCCAGTACTTC.

There are many counts of this clonotype. The chain has TRBV4-1 and TRBJ2-1; TRBD2 aligns across 7 bases. Germline values: CDR1 MGHRA, CDR2 YSYEKL. The CDR3 runs to 17 residues. J was trimmed by 6 bases and V by 2 bases; bases with no gene match: 13. In DNA form, the CDR3 reads TGCGCCAGCAGCCAACAGGTTTGGGAGCGGGGATCCAATGAGCAGTTCTTC. Translation: CASSQQVWERGSNEQFF.

This chain uses TRBV2 with TRBJ2-1; TRBD2 matches at 9 bases. V lost 5 bases and J lost 4; bases outside the gene matches: 15. The germline V gene has CDR1 SNHLY and CDR2 FYNNEI. The CDR3 consists of 18 residues. The CDR3, as DNA: TGTGCCAGCAGTTTCACAACCCTCCGACTAGCGGCGTACAATGAGCAGTTCTTC. This translates into CASSFTTLRLAAYNEQFF.

As DNA, the CDR3 is TGTGCCTTGCGCGGCTCTGGAAACACCATATATTTT. Residues: CALRGSGNTIYF. The chain employs TRBV30 and TRBJ1-3; D remains ambiguous. This CDR3 has 12 amino acids. V was shortened by 7 bases and J by 0 bases, with 7 bases between the two germline ends. Per germline, CDR1 GTSNPN and CDR2 SVGIG (reference sequence).

This clonotype was picked up many times. This chain connects TRBV12-3 or TRBV12-4 to TRBJ2-3; unclear D gene. Between the trimmed V and J ends, which lost 5 bases and 6 bases, there was a span of 18 bases. The CDR3 length is 15 residues. Here the CDR3 reads CASSVDGTSTDTQYF. For the CDR3, the DNA is TGTGCCAGCAGTGTCGACGGCACCTCGACGGATACGCAGTATTTT.

This clonotype was seen repeatedly, ten times or more. The junction departs from germline at one end; a sequencing error may be responsible. This CDR3 reads CASSLAQGRELFF. The CDR3 bases are TGTGCTAGCAGCTTAGCCCAGGGCCGGGAACTGTTTTTT. The V and J genes are TRBV7-7 and TRBJ1-4; the D gene is possibly TRBD1 (5 bases). The CDR3 has 13 residues. CDR1 and CDR2 from the germline V gene are SSHAT and FNYEAQ (reference sequence).

This clonotype has more than one count but fewer than ten. This chain uses TRBV7-8 with TRBJ2-7, with TRBD1 matching 11 bases. Germline lookup yields CDR1 SGHVS and CDR2 FQNEAQ. The CDR3 runs 16 residues. The junction had 9 bases not matched to a gene; V was cut back by 5 bases and J by 3 bases. CDR3 sequence: CASSPKPGTGGYEQYF. DNA of the CDR3: TGTGCCAGCAGCCCCAAACCCGGGACAGGGGGCTACGAGCAGTACTTC. The whole variable domain, remainder taken from reference TRBV7-8 and TRBJ2-7, is GAGVSQSPRYKVAKRGQDVALRCDPISGHVSLFWYQQALGQGPEFLTYFQNEAQLDKSGLPSDRFFAERPEGSVSTLKIQRTQQEDSAVYLCASSPKPGTGGYEQYFGPGTRLTVT.

This clonotype was recorded a few times. V is TRBV5-1 and J is TRBJ2-7; no definite D call. This CDR3 is built from 13 residues. Germline loops: CDR1 SGHRS, CDR2 YFSETQ. Trimming stripped 0 bases from V and 4 bases from J, with 8 bases between. CDR3: CASSLDPPYEQYF. For the CDR3, the DNA is TGCGCCAGCAGCTTGGATCCGCCATACGAGCAGTACTTC.

This clonotype was picked up many times. The V and J genes are TRBV12-3 or TRBV12-4 and TRBJ2-1; 9 positions match TRBD1. The CDR3 consists of 16 residues. V shed 3 bases and J 6 bases; nucleotides not matched to a gene: 9. This CDR3 reads CASSFGPGQGPNEQFF. CDR3 bases: TGTGCCAGCAGTTTTGGTCCGGGACAGGGTCCCAATGAGCAGTTCTTC.

V is TRBV6-5 and J is TRBJ2-1; D not certain. V was cut by 0 bases and J by 9 bases, with 12 bases left in between. CDR1 and CDR2 (germline): MNHEY, SVGAGI. The CDR3 length is 14 residues. The CDR3 loop reads CASSYSTGKTEQFF. The CDR3 DNA is TGTGCCAGCAGTTACTCGACTGGCAAGACTGAGCAGTTCTTC.